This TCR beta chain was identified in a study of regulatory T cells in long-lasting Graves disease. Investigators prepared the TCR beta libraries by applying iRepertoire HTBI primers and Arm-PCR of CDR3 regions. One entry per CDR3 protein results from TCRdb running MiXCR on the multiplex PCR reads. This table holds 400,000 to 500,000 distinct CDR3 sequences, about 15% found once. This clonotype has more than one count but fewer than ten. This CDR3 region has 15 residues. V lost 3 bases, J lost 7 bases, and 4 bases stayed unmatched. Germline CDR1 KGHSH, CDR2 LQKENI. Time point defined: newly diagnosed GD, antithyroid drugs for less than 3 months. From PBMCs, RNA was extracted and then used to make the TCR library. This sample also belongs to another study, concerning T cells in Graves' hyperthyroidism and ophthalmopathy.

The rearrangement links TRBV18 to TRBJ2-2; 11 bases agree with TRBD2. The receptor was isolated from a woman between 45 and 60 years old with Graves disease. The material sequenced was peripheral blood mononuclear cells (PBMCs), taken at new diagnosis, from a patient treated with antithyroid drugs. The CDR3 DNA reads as TGTGCCAGCTCACCTACGGGACTAGCGGACGGGGAGCTGTTTTTT. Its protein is CASSPTGLADGELFF.